The rows below give T cell receptor beta chains drawn from one sample of a study of blood T cell repertoires in COVID-19. The repertoire was sequenced with immunoSEQ multiplex PCR; TCRdb's copy has only in-frame clones and lacks some. The sample has 140,000 to 150,000 clones, about 83% seen once. The sample was PBMCs or T cells enriched from blood (not recorded which). The receptors stem from a woman aged 50 to 60 with acute COVID-19. The conserved cysteine and the conserved F or W are not part of the CDR3 here.

>TRBJ1-1|TRBV14|14
ASSQEWAVGDTEAF
>TRBJ1-3|TRBV19|15
ASSSLQGRGRGNTIY
>TRBJ2-1|TRBV14|13
ASSQVTGTTNEQF
>TRBJ2-1|TRBV11-3|13
ASSSGPSGSNEQF
>TRBJ2-1|TRBV18|12
ASSPRPSEEEQF
>TRBJ2-1|TRBV27|11
ASSSGVRYEQF
>TRBJ1-1|TRBV6-5|11
ASSYSTGGEAF
>TRBJ1-2|TRBV19|13
ASTPPPPGAYGYT
>TRBJ1-2|TRBV6-1|14
ASSDVGAARSYGYT
>TRBJ1-3|TRBV14|15
ASSQVPDRISGNTIY
>TRBJ1-4|TRBV30|11
AWSAGEGLKLF
>TRBJ2-7|TRBV5-3|9
ARSPGTGAY
>TRBJ1-4|TRBV3-1/TRBV3-2|14
ASSQEGARTNEKLF